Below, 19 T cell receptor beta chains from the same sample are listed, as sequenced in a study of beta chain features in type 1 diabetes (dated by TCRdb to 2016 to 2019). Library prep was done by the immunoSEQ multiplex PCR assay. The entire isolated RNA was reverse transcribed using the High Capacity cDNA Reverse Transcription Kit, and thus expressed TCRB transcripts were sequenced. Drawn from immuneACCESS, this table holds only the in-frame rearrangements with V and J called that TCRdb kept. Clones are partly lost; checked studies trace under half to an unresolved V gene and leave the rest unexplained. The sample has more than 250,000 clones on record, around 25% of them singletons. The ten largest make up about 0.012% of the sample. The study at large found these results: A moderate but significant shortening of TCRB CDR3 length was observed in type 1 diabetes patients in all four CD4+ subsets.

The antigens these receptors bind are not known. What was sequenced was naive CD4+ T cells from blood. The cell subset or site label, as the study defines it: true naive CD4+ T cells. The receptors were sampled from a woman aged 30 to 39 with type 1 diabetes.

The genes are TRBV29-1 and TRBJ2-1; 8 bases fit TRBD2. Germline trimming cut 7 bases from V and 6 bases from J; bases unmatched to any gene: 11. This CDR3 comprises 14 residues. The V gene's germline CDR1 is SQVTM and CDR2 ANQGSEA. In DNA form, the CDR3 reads TGCAGCGCCGTGCCGGGGGGGCGAGGCAATGAGCAGTTCTTC. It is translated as CSAVPGGRGNEQFF.

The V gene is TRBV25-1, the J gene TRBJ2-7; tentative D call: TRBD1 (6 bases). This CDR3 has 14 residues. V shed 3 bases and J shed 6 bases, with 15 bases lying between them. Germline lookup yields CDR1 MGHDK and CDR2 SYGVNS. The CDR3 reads CASSDGPRGTEQYF. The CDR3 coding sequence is TGTGCCAGCAGTGATGGACCCAGGGGAACCGAGCAGTACTTC.

CDR3 sequence reads: CARGGTGDTGELFF. Here the CDR3 DNA reads TGTGCCCGGGGGGGGACAGGGGACACCGGGGAGCTGTTTTTT. V usage is TRBV7-2 and J usage is TRBJ2-2, with 10 bases matching TRBD1. The CDR3 totals 14 residues. The ends lost 11 bases at V and 3 bases at J; junction bases unmatched: 6. Germline V gene lookup returns CDR1 SGHTA and CDR2 FQGNSA.

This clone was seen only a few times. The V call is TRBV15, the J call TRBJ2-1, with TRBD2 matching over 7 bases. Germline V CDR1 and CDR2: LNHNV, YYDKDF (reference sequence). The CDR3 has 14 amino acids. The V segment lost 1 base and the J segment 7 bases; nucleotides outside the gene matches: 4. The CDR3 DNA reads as TGTGCCACCAGCAGAGGCGGGAGCCAAAATGAGCAGTTCTTC. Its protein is CATSRGGSQNEQFF.

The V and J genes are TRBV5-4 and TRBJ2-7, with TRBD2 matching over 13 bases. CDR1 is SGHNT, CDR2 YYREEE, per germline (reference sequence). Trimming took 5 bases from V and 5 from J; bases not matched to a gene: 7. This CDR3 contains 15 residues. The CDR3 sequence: CASRYGLAGDHEQYF. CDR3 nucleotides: TGTGCCAGCAGATATGGACTAGCGGGAGATCACGAGCAGTACTTC.

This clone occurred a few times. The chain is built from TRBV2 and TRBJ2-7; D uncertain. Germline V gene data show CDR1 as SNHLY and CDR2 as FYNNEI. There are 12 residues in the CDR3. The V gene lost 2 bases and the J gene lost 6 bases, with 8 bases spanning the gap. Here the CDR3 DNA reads TGTGCCAGCAGTGAACAGGTATCCGAGCAGTACTTC. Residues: CASSEQVSEQYF.

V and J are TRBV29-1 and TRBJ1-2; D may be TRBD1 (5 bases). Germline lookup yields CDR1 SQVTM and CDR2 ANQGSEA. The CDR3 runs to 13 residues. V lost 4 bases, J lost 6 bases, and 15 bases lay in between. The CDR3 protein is CSVAGVRADGYTF. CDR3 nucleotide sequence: TGCAGCGTTGCGGGGGTGCGGGCGGATGGCTACACCTTC.

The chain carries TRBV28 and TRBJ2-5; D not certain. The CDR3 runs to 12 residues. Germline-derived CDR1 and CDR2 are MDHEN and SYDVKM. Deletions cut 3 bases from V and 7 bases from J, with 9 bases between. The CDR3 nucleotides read TGTGCCAGCAGTTTGCAAACCGGGACCCAGTACTTC. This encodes CASSLQTGTQYF.

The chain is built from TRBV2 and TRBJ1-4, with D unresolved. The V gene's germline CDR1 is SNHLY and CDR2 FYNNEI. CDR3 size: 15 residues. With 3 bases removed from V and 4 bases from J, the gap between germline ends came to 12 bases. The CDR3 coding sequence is TGTGCCAGCAGTGATGTCGGGGAAAATAATGAAAAACTGTTTTTT. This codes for CASSDVGENNEKLFF.

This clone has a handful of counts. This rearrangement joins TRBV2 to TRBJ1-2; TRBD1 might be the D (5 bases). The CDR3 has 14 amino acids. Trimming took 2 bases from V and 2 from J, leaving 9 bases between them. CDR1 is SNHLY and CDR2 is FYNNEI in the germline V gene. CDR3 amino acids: CASSEQGGNYGYTF. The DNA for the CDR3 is TGTGCCAGCAGTGAACAGGGAGGAAACTATGGCTACACCTTC.

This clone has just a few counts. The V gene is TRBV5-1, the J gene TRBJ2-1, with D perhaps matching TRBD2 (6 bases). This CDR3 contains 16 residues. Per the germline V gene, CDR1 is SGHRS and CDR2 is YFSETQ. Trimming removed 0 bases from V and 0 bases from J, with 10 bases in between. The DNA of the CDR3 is TGCGCCAGCAGCTTGGGAGGCGGGATCTCCTACAATGAGCAGTTCTTC. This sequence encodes CASSLGGGISYNEQFF.

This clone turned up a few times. The CDR3 spells CASSQTSDQETQYF. The DNA for the CDR3 is TGTGCCAGCAGCCAGACTAGCGACCAAGAGACCCAGTACTTC. The chain couples TRBV7-3 to TRBJ2-5, with TRBD2 matching 8 bases. The CDR3 totals 14 residues. Trimming cost V 5 bases and J 0 bases; bases outside gene matches: 2. Germline-derived CDR1 and CDR2 are SGHTA and FQGTGA.

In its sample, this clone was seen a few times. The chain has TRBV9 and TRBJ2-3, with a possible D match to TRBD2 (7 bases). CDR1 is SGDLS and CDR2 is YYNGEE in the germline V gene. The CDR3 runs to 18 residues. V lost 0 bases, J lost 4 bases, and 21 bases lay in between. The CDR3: CASSVGGWGGVTADTQYF. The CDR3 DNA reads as TGTGCCAGCAGCGTAGGGGGATGGGGGGGCGTGACGGCAGATACGCAGTATTTT.

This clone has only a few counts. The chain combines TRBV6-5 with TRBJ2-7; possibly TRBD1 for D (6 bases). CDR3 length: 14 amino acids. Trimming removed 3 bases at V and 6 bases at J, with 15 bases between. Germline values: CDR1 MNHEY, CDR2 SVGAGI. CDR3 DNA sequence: TGTGCCAGCAGTTATGGGGGAACAGGGACCGAGCAGTACTTC. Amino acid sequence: CASSYGGTGTEQYF.

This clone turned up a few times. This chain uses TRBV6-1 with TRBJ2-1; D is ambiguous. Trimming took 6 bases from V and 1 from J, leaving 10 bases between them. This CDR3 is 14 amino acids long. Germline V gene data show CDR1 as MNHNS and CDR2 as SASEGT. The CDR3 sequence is CASRGLESYNEQFF. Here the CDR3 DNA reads TGTGCCAGCAGAGGTCTAGAGTCCTACAATGAGCAGTTCTTC.

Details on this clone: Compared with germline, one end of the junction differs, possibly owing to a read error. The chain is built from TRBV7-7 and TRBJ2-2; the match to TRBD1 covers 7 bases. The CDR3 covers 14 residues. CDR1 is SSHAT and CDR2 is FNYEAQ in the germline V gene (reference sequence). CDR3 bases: TGTGCTAGCAGCCAGCGACAGGGCACCGGGGAGCTGTTTTTT. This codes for CASSQRQGTGELFF.

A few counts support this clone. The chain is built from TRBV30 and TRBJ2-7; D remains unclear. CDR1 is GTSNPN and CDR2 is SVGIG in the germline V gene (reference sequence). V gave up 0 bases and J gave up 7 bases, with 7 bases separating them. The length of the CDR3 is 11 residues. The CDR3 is CAWSVLSEQYF. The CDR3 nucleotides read TGTGCCTGGAGTGTTCTGAGTGAGCAGTACTTC. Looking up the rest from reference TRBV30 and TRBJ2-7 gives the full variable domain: SQTIHQWPATLVQPVGSPLSLECTVEGTSNPNLYWYRQAAGRGLQLLFYSVGIGQISSEVPQNLSASRPQDRQFILSSKKLLLSDSGFYLCAWSVLSEQYFGPGTRLTVT.

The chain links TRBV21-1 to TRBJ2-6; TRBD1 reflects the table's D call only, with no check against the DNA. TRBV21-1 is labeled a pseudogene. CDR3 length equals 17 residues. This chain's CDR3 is CASSPERTTSGANVLTF. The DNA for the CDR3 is TGTGCCAGCAGCCCGGAGAGGACAACCTCTGGGGCCAACGTCCTGACTTTC.

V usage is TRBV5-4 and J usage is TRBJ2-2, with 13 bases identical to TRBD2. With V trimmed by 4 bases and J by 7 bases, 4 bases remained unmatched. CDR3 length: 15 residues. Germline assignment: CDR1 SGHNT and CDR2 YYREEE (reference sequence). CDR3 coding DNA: TGTGCCAGCAGCGGACTAGCGGGAGTTGGCGGGGAGCTGTTTTTT. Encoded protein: CASSGLAGVGGELFF.